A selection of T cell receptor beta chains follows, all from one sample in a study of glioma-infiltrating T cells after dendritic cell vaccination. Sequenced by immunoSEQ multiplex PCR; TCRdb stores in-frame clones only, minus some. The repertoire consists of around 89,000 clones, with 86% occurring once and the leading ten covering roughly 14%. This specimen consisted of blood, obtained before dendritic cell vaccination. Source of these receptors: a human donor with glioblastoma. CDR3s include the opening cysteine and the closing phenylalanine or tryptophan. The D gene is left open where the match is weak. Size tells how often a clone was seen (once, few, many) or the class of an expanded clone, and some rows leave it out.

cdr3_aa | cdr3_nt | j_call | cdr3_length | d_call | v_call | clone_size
CASSEKLYSPNYGYTF | TGTGCCAGCAGTGAAAAGCTTTATTCACCTAACTATGGCTACACCTTC | TRBJ1-2 | 16 | NA | TRBV6-1 | NA
CATTQDRMYQETQYF | TGTGCCACCACCCAGGACAGAATGTACCAAGAGACCCAGTACTTC | TRBJ2-5 | 15 | NA | TRBV15 | NA
CASSLAGGDVYEQYF | TGCGCCAGCAGCTTGGCCGGGGGGGACGTCTACGAGCAGTACTTC | TRBJ2-7 | 15 | TRBD2 | TRBV5-1 | NA
CSATYNEQFF | TGCAGTGCTACTTACAATGAGCAGTTCTTC | TRBJ2-1 | 10 | NA | TRBV20-1 | NA
CASSTGTSFYNEQFF | TGTGCCAGCTCAACCGGGACTAGCTTTTACAATGAGCAGTTCTTC | TRBJ2-1 | 15 | TRBD2 | TRBV6-5 | few
CASRPDRIRLDEQFF | TGTGCCAGCAGACCGGACAGGATTCGTCTGGATGAGCAGTTCTTC | TRBJ2-1 | 15 | TRBD1 | TRBV27 | NA
CASSSFGRAGKNIQYF | TGTGCCAGCAGTAGTTTTGGTCGGGCGGGCAAAAACATTCAGTACTTC | TRBJ2-4 | 16 | NA | TRBV2 | NA
CASSLSHSSGNTIYF | TGTGCCAGCAGCTTATCCCATAGCTCTGGAAACACCATATATTTT | TRBJ1-3 | 15 | NA | TRBV5-5 | few
CASSIAPSGRYEQYF | TGTGCCAGTAGTATAGCCCCTAGCGGGAGGTACGAGCAGTACTTC | TRBJ2-7 | 15 | TRBD2 | TRBV19 | NA
CASSYLGGEQFF | TGTGCCAGCAGTTACTTGGGAGGTGAGCAGTTCTTC | TRBJ2-1 | 12 | NA | TRBV6-5 | NA
CASSSPPGVDTEAFF | TGTGCCAGCAGTTCCCCTCCGGGGGTGGACACTGAAGCTTTCTTT | TRBJ1-1 | 15 | NA | TRBV6-5 | NA
CASSLGAPDTQYF | TGTGCCAGCAGCTTAGGGGCCCCCGATACGCAGTATTTT | TRBJ2-3 | 13 | NA | TRBV13 | NA
CASSSTGTGSQPQHF | TGTGCCAGCAGTTCCACCGGGACAGGGTCCCAGCCCCAGCATTTT | TRBJ1-5 | 15 | TRBD1 | TRBV28 | NA
CASSEFQGVPYNSPLHF | TGTGCCAGCAGCGAGTTCCAGGGGGTTCCCTATAATTCACCCCTCCACTTT | TRBJ1-6 | 17 | TRBD1 | TRBV5-6 | few
CASGRDRENSPLHF | TGTGCCAGCGGTCGAGACAGGGAAAATTCACCCCTCCACTTT | TRBJ1-6 | 14 | TRBD1 | TRBV27 | NA